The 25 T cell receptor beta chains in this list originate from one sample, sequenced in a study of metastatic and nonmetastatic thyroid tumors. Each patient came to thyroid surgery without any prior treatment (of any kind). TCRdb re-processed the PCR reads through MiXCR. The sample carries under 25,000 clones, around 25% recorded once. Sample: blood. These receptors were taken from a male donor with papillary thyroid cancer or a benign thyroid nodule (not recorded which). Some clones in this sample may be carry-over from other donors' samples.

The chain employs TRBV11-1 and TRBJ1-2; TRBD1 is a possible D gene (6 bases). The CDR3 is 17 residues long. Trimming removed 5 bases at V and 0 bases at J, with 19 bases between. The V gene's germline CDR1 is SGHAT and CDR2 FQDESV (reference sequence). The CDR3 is CASSQPSGGPTNYGYTF. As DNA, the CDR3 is TGTGCCAGCAGCCAACCCAGTGGGGGCCCCACTAACTATGGCTACACCTTC.

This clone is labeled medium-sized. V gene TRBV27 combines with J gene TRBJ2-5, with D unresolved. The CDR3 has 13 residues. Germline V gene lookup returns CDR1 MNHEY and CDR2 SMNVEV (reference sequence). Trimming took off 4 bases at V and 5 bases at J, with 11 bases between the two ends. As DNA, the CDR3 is TGTGCCAGCAGTTCGCTTTCACAGGAGACCCAGTACTTC. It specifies CASSSLSQETQYF.

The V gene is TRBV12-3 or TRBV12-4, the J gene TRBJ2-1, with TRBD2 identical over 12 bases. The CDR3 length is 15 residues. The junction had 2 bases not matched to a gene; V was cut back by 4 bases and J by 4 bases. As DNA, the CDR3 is TGTGCCAGCAGTTACGGGACTAGCGGGTACAATGAGCAGTTCTTC. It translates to CASSYGTSGYNEQFF.

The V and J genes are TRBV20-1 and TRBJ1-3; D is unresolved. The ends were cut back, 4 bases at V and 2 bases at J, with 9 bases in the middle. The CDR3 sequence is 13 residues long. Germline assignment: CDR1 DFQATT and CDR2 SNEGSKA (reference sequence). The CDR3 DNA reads TGCAGTGCTACAGAGGGTGCTGGAAACACCATATATTTT. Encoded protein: CSATEGAGNTIYF.

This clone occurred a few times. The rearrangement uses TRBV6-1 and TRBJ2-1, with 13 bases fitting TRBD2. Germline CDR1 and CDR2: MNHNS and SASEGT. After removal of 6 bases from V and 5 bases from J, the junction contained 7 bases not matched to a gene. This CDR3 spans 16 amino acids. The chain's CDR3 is CASRGLAGRPNNEQFF. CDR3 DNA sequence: TGTGCCAGCAGGGGACTAGCGGGGAGACCTAACAATGAGCAGTTCTTC.

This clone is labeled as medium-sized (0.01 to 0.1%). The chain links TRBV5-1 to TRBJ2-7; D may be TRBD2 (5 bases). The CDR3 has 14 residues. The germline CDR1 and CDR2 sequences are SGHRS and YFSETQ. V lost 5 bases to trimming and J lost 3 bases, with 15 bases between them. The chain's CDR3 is CASSERNRGYEQYF. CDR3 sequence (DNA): TGCGCCAGCAGTGAGCGGAACAGAGGCTACGAGCAGTACTTC.

CDR3 region: CASSLEGAGSNVLTF. DNA for the CDR3: TGTGCCAGCAGCTTAGAAGGGGCCGGGTCCAACGTCCTGACTTTC. The rearrangement links TRBV7-9 to TRBJ2-6, with TRBD1 as a possible D gene (5 bases). Germline CDR1 and CDR2: SEHNR and FQNEAQ (reference sequence). V shed 1 base and J shed 8 bases, with 12 bases lying between them. The CDR3 is 15 amino acids. The whole variable domain, remainder taken from reference TRBV7-9 and TRBJ2-6, is DTGVSQNPRHKITKRGQNVTFRCDPISEHNRLYWYRQTLGQGPEFLTYFQNEAQLEKSRLLSDRFSAERPKGSFSTLEIQRTEQGDSAMYLCASSLEGAGSNVLTFGAGSRLTVL.

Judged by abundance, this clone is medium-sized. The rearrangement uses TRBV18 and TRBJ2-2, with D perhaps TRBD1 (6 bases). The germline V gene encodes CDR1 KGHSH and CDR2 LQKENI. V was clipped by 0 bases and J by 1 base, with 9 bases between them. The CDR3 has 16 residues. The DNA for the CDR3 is TGTGCCAGCTCACCACCAGCGACAGGGAACACCGGGGAGCTGTTTTTT. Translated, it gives CASSPPATGNTGELFF.

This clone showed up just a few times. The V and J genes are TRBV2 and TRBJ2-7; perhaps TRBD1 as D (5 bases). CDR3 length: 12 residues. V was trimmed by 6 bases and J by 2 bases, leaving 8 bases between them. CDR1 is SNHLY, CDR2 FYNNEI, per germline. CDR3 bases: TGTGCCAGCAGGGGGCCCGCCTACGAGCAGTACTTC. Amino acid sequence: CASRGPAYEQYF.

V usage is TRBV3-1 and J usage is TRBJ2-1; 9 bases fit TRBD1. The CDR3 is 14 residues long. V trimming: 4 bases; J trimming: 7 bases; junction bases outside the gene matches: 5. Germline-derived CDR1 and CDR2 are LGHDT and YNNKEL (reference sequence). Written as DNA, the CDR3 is TGTGCCAGCAGCCGTTGGGACAGGGAGAATGAGCAGTTCTTC. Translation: CASSRWDRENEQFF.

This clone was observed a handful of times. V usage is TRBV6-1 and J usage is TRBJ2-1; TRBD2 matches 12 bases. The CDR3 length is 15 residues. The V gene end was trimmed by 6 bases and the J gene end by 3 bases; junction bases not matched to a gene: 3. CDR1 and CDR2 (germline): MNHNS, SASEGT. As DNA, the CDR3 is TGTGCCAGCAGCCGACTAGCGGGAGACTACAATGAGCAGTTCTTC. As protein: CASSRLAGDYNEQFF.

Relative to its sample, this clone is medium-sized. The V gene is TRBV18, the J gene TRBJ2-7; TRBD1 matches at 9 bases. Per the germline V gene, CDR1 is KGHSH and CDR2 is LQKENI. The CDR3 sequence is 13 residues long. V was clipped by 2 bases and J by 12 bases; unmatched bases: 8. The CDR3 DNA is TGTGCCAGCTCACCAAGAACTGGACAGGGGACGTACTTC. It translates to CASSPRTGQGTYF.

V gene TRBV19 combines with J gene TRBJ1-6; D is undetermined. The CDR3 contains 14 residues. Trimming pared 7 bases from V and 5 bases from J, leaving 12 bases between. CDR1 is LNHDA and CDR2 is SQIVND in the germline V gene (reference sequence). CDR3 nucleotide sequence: TGTGCCAGTAATTCAGACGGGAATAATTCACCCCTCCACTTT. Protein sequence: CASNSDGNNSPLHF.

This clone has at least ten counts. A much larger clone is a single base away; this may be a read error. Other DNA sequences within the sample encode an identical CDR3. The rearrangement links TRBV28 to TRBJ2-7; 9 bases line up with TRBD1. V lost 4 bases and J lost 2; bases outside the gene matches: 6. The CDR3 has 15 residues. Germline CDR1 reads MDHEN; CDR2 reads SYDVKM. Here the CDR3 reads CASSYNRGPTYEQYF. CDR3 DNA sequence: TGTGCCAGCAGTTACAACAGGGGGCCCACCTACGAGCAGTACTTC.

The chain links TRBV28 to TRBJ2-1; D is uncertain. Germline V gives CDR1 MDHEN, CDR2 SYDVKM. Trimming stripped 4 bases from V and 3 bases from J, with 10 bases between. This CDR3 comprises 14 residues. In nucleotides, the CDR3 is TGTGCCAGCAGTTCATCCCCTGACTACAATGAGCAGTTCTTC. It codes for CASSSSPDYNEQFF.

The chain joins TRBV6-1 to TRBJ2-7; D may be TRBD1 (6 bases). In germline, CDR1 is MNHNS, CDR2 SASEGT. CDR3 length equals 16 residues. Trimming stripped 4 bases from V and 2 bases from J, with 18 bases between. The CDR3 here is CASSVRYVGGAYEQYF. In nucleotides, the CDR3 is TGTGCCAGCAGTGTGCGATATGTAGGGGGAGCCTACGAGCAGTACTTC.

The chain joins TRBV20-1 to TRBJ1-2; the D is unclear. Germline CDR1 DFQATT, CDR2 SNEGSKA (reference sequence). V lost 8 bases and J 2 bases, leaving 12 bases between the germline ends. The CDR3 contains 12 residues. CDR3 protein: CSINTGNYGYTF. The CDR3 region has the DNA TGCAGTATCAACACGGGGAACTATGGCTACACCTTC.

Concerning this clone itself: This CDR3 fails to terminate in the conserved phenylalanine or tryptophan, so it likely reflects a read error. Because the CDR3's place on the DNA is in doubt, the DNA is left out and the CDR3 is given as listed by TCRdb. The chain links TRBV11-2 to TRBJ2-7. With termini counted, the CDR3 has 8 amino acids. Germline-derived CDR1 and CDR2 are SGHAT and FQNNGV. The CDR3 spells CASSLDRP.

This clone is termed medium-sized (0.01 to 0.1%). The DNA of the CDR3 is TGTGCCATCAGTGAGACCCGGGACTTAAGCTCCTACAATGAGCAGTTCTTC. This gives the protein CAISETRDLSSYNEQFF. The chain carries TRBV10-3 and TRBJ2-1; D is possibly TRBD2 (6 bases). The CDR3 has 17 amino acids. Trimming removed 2 bases at V and 0 bases at J, with 14 bases between. In germline, CDR1 is ENHRY, CDR2 SYGVKD.

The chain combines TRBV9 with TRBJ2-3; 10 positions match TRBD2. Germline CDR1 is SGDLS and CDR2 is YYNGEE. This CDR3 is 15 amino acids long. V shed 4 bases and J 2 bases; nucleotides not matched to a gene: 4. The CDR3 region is CASSPTSGFTDTQYF. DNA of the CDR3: TGTGCCAGCAGCCCGACTAGCGGGTTCACAGATACGCAGTATTTT. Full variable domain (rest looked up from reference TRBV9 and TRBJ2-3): DSGVTQTPKHLITATGQRVTLRCSPRSGDLSVYWYQQSLDQGLQFLIQYYNGEERAKGNILERFSAQQFPDLHSELNLSSLELGDSALYFCASSPTSGFTDTQYFGPGTRLTVL.

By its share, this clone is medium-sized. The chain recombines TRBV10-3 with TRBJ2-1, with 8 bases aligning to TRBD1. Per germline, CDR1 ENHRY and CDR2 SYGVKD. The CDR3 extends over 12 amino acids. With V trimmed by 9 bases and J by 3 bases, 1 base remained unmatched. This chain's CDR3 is CAIGQGYNEQFF. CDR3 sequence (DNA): TGTGCCATTGGACAGGGCTACAATGAGCAGTTCTTC.

CDR3 nucleotides: TGTGCCACCTTGGGTCCAAGCGGGGAAAGGGACACAGATACGCAGTATTTT. It codes for CATLGPSGERDTDTQYF. The chain is built from TRBV28 and TRBJ2-3; TRBD2 agrees at 7 bases. V trimming: 10 bases; J trimming: 2 bases; junction bases outside the gene matches: 18. The CDR3 sequence is 17 residues long. Germline-derived CDR1 and CDR2 are MDHEN and SYDVKM.

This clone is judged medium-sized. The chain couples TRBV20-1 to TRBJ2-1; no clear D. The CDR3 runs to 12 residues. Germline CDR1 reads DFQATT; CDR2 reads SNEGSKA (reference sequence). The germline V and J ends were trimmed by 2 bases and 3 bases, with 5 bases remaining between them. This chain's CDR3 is CSARPYYNEQFF. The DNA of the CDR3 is TGCAGTGCTAGACCTTACTACAATGAGCAGTTCTTC.

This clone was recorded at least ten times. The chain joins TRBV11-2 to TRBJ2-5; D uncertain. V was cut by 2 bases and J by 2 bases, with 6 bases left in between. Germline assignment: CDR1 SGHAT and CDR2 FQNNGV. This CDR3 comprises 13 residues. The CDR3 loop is CASSLQRQETQYF. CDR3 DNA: TGTGCCAGCAGCTTACAGAGACAAGAGACCCAGTACTTC.

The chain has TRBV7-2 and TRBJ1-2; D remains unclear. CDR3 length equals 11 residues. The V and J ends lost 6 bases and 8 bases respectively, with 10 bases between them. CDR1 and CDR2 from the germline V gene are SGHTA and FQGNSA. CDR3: CASRRVDGYTF. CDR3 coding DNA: TGTGCCAGCAGGCGGGTAGACGGCTACACCTTC.